The rows below give T cell receptor beta chains drawn from one sample of a study of Graves' ophthalmopathy and Graves' hyperthyroidism. TCRdb redid the calling of the multiplex PCR reads with MiXCR, one entry per CDR3 protein. The sample has just over 600,000 distinct CDR3 sequences, about a fifth seen once. The sample consisted of peripheral blood. The receptors shown here come from a woman aged 18-29 years with stable Graves' hyperthyroidism. Some clones in this sample may be carry-over from other donors' samples. Both conserved end residues are trimmed from each CDR3.

v_gene | CDR3aa
TRBV6-1 | ASSGGLAGTGELF
TRBV3-1 | ASSPQQGNYGYT
TRBV19 | ASSSPYNSYGYT
TRBV27 | ASSRGETYEQY
TRBV7-2 | ASSLIAGGGQPQH
TRBV6-2/TRBV6-3 | ASSYRSRGKNEETQY
TRBV12-3/TRBV12-4 | ASSLFGGTEAF
TRBV7-9 | ASSFSGTGRPEAF
TRBV5-1 | ASSLGPTGQPQH
TRBV19 | ASSRWRDSQETQY
TRBV6-1 | ASSVTGEAGYT
TRBV7-2 | ASSFALSGGRPYEQY
TRBV15 | ATSKGQGTSETKY
TRBV6-2/TRBV6-3 | ASSYGQQNTEAF
TRBV2 | ASSEQGQGIGANVLT
TRBV20-1 | SGWTTTYEQY
TRBV28 | ASSLSRGRSSPLH
TRBV10-3 | AIKGLAGVSYEQY
TRBV6-5 | ASSYQGPNTEAF
TRBV6-5 | ASSYWDSGLLPQH
TRBV28 | AKYQRNTGELF
TRBV28 | ASSPGQASYEQY
TRBV7-8 | ASSPGSDSGNTIY
TRBV6-1 | ASRLRQTHTGELF
TRBV19 | ASTAGQSSNYGYT
TRBV29-1 | SVSLAGAQETQY
TRBV6-2/TRBV6-3 | ASSYDSIQGPYEQY
TRBV20-1 | SASGTSGGSTETQY
TRBV11-1 | ASSLGPGTGNTGELF
TRBV2 | ASSVSGNQPQH
TRBV12-5 | ASGSPGNTEAF
TRBV6-4 | ASSGQENTGELF
TRBV6-5 | ASSYSSGASYGYT
TRBV20-1 | SALRAGANTEAF
TRBV5-1 | ASSLQGNQPQH
TRBV5-1 | ASSLDAGLNTGELF
TRBV4-2 | ASSQDLSYGYT
TRBV5-1 | ASSLGNSLSGNTIY
TRBV2 | ASSPDRGRSEQY
TRBV14 | ASSQGSGRYGYT